This T cell receptor (beta chain) stems from a study of blood T cell repertoires in COVID-19. Study as a whole: PBMCs, B-cell-depleted T cells, or T cells were the source of the cDNA or gDNA that made up the material.

This CDR3 contains 14 residues. Germline V gives CDR1 SGHRS, CDR2 YFSETQ. V lost 0 bases, J lost 1 base, and 8 bases lay in between. The method was immunoSEQ multiplex PCR; TCRdb's version includes in-frame clones alone and lacks a portion of them. Of roughly 30,000 clones in the sample, more than 85% are singletons; the top ten hold 0.75% to 0.85%. The receptor was derived from a woman between 65 and 79 years old with COVID-19, enrolled during active disease. Sequencing was performed on peripheral blood. The V gene is TRBV5-1, the J gene TRBJ2-7; D gene unclear. CDR3 sequence: CASSLDSNSYEQYF. The CDR3, as DNA: TGCGCCAGCAGCTTGGACTCCAATTCCTACGAGCAGTACTTC.